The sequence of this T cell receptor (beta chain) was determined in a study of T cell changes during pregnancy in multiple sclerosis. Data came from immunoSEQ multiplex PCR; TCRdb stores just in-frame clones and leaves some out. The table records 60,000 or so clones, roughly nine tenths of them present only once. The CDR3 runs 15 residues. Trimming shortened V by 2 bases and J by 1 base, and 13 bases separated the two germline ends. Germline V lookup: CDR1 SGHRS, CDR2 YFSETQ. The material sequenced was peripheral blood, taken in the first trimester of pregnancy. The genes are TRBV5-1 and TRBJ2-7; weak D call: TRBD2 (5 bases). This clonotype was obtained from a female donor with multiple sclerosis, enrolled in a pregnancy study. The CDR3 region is CASSLLPGISYEQYF. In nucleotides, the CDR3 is TGCGCCAGCAGCTTATTGCCCGGGATTTCCTACGAGCAGTACTTC.